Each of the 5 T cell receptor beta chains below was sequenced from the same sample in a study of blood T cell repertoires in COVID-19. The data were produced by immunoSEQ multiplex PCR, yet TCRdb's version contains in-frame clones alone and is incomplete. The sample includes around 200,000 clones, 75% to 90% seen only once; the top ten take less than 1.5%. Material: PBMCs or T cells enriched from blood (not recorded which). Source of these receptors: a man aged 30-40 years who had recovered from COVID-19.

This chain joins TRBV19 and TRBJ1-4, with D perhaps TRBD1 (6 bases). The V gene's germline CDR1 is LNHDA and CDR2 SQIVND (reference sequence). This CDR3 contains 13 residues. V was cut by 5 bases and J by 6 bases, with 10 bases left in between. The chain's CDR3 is CASSLDRDEKLFF. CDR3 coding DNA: TGTGCCAGTAGTTTGGACAGAGATGAAAAACTGTTTTTT.

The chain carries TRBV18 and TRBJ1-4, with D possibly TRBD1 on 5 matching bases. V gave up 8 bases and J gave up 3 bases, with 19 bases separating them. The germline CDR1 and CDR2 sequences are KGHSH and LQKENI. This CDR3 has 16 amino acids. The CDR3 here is CASASGGKGANEKLFF. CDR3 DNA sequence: TGTGCCAGCGCCTCCGGGGGTAAAGGTGCTAATGAAAAACTGTTTTTT.

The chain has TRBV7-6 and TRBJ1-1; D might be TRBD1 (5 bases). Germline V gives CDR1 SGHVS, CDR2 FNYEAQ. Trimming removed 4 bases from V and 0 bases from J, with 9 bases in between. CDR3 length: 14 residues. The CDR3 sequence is CASSSTALNTEAFF. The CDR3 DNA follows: TGTGCCAGCAGCTCGACAGCCTTGAACACTGAAGCTTTCTTT.

The CDR3 here is CASSPQGIWNSPLHF. In nucleotides, the CDR3 is TGTGCCAGCAGCCCACAGGGGATTTGGAATTCACCCCTCCACTTT. The rearrangement uses TRBV7-9 and TRBJ1-6; 7 nucleotides agree with TRBD1. V dropped 5 bases and J dropped 7; count of bases not matched to a gene: 8. CDR1 and CDR2 (germline): SEHNR, FQNEAQ (reference sequence). CDR3 size: 15 residues.

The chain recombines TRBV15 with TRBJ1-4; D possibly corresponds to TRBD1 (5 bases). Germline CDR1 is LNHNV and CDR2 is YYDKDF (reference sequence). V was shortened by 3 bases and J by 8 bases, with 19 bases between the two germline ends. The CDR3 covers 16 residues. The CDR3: CATSRDQTALTEKLFF. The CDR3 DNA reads TGTGCCACCAGCAGGGATCAGACAGCCTTGACAGAAAAACTGTTTTTT.